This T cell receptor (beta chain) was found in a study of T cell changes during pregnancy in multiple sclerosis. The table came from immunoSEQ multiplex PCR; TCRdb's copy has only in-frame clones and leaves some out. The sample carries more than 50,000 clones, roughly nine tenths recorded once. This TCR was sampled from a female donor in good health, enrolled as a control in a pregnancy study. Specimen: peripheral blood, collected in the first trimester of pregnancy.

As DNA, the CDR3 is TGTGCCAGCGGCGACAGGGGTCTGTACGAGCAGTACTTC. This gives the protein CASGDRGLYEQYF. The chain carries TRBV7-2 and TRBJ2-7, with 8 bases matching TRBD1. The CDR3 extends over 13 amino acids. J gave up 4 bases and V 8 bases, and 7 bases lay outside the gene matches. Germline V gene sequence: CDR1 SGHTA, CDR2 FQGNSA.